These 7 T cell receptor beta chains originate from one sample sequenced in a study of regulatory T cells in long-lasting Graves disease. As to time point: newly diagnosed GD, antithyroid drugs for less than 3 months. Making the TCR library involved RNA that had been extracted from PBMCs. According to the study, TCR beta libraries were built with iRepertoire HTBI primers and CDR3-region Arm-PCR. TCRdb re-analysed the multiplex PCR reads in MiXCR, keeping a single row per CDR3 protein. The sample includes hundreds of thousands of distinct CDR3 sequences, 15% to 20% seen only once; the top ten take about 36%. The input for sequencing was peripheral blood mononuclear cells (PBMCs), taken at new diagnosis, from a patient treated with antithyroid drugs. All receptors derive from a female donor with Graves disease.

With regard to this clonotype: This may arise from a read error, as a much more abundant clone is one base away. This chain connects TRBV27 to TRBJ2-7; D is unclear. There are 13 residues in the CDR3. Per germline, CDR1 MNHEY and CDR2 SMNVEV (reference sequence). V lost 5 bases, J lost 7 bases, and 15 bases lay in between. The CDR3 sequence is CASSLFGRREQYF. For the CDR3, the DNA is TGTGCCAGCAGTCTCTTCGGGCGTAGGGAGCAGTACTTC.

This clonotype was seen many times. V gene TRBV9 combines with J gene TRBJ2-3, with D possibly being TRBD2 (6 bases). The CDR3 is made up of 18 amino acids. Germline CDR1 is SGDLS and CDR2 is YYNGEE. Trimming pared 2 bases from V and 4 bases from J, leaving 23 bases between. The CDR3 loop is CASSVSSSGSWGADTQYF. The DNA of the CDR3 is TGTGCCAGCAGCGTCTCGAGTAGCGGCTCCTGGGGGGCAGATACGCAGTATTTT. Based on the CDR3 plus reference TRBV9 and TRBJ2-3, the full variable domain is DSGVTQTPKHLITATGQRVTLRCSPRSGDLSVYWYQQSLDQGLQFLIQYYNGEERAKGNILERFSAQQFPDLHSELNLSSLELGDSALYFCASSVSSSGSWGADTQYFGPGTRLTVL.

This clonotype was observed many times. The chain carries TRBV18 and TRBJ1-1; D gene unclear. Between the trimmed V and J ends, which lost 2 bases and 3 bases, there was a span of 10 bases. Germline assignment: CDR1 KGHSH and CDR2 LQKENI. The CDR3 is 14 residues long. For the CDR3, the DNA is TGTGCCAGCTCACCAACCGGTGGGGACACTGAAGCTTTCTTT. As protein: CASSPTGGDTEAFF.

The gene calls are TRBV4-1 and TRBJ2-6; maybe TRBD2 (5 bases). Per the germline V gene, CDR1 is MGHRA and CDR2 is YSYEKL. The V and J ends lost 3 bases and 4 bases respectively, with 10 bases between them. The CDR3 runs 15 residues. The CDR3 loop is CASSQRVGGANVLTF. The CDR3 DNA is TGCGCCAGCAGCCAGAGGGTGGGGGGGGCCAACGTCCTGACTTTC.

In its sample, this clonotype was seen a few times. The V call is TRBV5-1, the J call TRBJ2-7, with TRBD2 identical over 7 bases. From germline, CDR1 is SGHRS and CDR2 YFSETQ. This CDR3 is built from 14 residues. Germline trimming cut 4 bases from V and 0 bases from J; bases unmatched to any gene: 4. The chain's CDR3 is CASSPSGNSYEQYF. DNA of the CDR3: TGCGCCAGCAGCCCGAGCGGGAACTCCTACGAGCAGTACTTC.

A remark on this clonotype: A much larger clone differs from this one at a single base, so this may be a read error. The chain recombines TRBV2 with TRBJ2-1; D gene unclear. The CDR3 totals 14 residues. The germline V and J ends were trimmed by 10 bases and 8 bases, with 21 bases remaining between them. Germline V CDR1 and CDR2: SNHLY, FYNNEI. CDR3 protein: CANSNSGRGDEQFF. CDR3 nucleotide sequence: TGTGCCAACAGCAACTCAGGACGAGGAGATGAGCAGTTCTTC.

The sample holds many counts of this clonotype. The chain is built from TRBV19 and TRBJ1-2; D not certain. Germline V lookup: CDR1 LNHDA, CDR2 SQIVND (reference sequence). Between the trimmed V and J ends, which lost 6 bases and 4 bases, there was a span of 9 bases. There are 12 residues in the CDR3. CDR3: CASRNGVYGYTF. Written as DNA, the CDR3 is TGTGCCAGTAGAAACGGGGTCTATGGCTACACCTTC.